Below are 23 T cell receptor beta chains sequenced from a single sample in a study of blood T cell repertoires in COVID-19. Method: immunoSEQ multiplex PCR; TCRdb's copy keeps in-frame clones and lacks some. The sample contains 200,000 to 250,000 clones, about 85% of which appear only once. The sample was peripheral blood. The source of these receptors is a woman younger than 35 who had recovered from COVID-19.

The chain joins TRBV5-4 to TRBJ2-6; 8 bases are a match to TRBD2. V lost 1 base, J lost 2 bases, and 5 bases stayed unmatched. CDR1 is SGHNT and CDR2 is YYREEE in the germline V gene (reference sequence). The CDR3 has 17 residues. The CDR3 DNA reads as TGTGCCAGCAGCTTGTCGGGGGGGTGGACTGGGGCCAACGTCCTGACTTTC. Translated, it gives CASSLSGGWTGANVLTF.

This sequence joins TRBV27 and TRBJ2-1; D gene unclear. V was clipped by 4 bases and J by 6 bases, with 10 bases between them. Germline V gene sequence: CDR1 MNHEY, CDR2 SMNVEV (reference sequence). CDR3 length: 13 amino acids. As DNA, the CDR3 is TGTGCCAGCAGTTCACTAAGTTCCAATGAGCAGTTCTTC. Translation: CASSSLSSNEQFF.

V gene TRBV25-1 combines with J gene TRBJ1-5; weak D call: TRBD1 (6 bases). The V end was cut by 5 bases, the J end by 1 base, with 15 bases between. This CDR3 has 16 residues. Germline V gives CDR1 MGHDK, CDR2 SYGVNS. The chain's CDR3 is CASSPTGLRSNQPQHF. The CDR3 DNA reads TGTGCCAGCAGTCCGACAGGTCTAAGGAGCAATCAGCCCCAGCATTTT.

V usage is TRBV27 and J usage is TRBJ1-4; D call uncertain. Germline V CDR1 and CDR2: MNHEY, SMNVEV (reference sequence). The CDR3 sequence is 14 residues long. Deletions cut 6 bases from V and 3 bases from J, with 11 bases between. The CDR3 DNA sequence: TGTGCCAGCAGCTTCTCGGTGTCTAATGAAAAACTGTTTTTT. Residues: CASSFSVSNEKLFF.

The V and J genes are TRBV19 and TRBJ1-1; no definite D call. V gave up 1 base and J gave up 1 base, with 7 bases separating them. In germline, CDR1 is LNHDA, CDR2 SQIVND (reference sequence). This CDR3 has 14 residues. The CDR3 is CASSIASWNTEAFF. The CDR3 DNA reads TGTGCCAGTAGTATAGCCTCCTGGAACACTGAAGCTTTCTTT.

This chain links TRBV5-4 with TRBJ1-3, with 8 bases fitting TRBD1. J gave up 6 bases and V 1 base, and 12 bases lay outside the gene matches. The CDR3 has 17 amino acids. Germline-derived CDR1 and CDR2 are SGHNT and YYREEE (reference sequence). The CDR3 DNA sequence: TGTGCCAGCAGCTTGATTGGGGCGGCCCAGGGGGCAAACACCATATATTTT. Translating it yields CASSLIGAAQGANTIYF.

The V and J genes are TRBV6-4 and TRBJ1-2; D is undetermined. Germline CDR1 is MRHNA and CDR2 is SNTAGT. Trimming took 11 bases from V and 6 from J, leaving 19 bases between them. This CDR3 is 13 amino acids long. The CDR3, as DNA: TGTGCCGTACAATCCCGGGATACAAATGGCTACACCTTC. This codes for CAVQSRDTNGYTF.

The chain links TRBV30 to TRBJ1-2, with D possibly matching TRBD1 (5 bases). CDR3 length equals 15 residues. The V and J ends lost 0 bases and 3 bases respectively, with 14 bases between them. Germline CDR1 reads GTSNPN; CDR2 reads SVGIG (reference sequence). The CDR3 DNA reads as TGTGCCTGGAGTGTATTACAGGCGAACTACTATGGCTACACCTTC. Its translation is CAWSVLQANYYGYTF.

V usage is TRBV7-9 and J usage is TRBJ2-2; 10 positions match TRBD1. The trim removed 5 bases at V and 7 bases at J, leaving 4 bases unmatched. This CDR3 spans 14 amino acids. Germline V lookup: CDR1 SEHNR, CDR2 FQNEAQ (reference sequence). CDR3 residues: CASSPRTGGGELFF. The CDR3, as DNA: TGTGCCAGCAGCCCGAGGACAGGGGGCGGGGAGCTGTTTTTT.

The rearrangement uses TRBV11-1 and TRBJ1-2; D call uncertain. Trimming stripped 4 bases from V and 2 bases from J, with 14 bases between. This CDR3 contains 15 residues. In germline, CDR1 is SGHAT, CDR2 FQDESV (reference sequence). The CDR3 DNA follows: TGTGCCAGCAGCTCAACAGTACCTTGGAACTATGGCTACACCTTC. Translating it yields CASSSTVPWNYGYTF.

The CDR3, as DNA: TGTGCCAGCAGCTTTTTACAGGGGGCGACCTCCTACGAGCAGTACTTC. It translates to CASSFLQGATSYEQYF. The chain carries TRBV7-9 and TRBJ2-7; 9 bases are a match to TRBD1. The CDR3 covers 16 residues. Germline-derived CDR1 and CDR2 are SEHNR and FQNEAQ (reference sequence). V was pared by 3 bases and J by 0 bases, with 6 bases of the junction left unmatched.

The genes are TRBV4-3 and TRBJ2-3; the D is unclear. CDR1 LGHNA and CDR2 YSLEER come from the germline V gene. V was clipped by 1 base and J by 5 bases, with 7 bases between them. The CDR3 length is 13 residues. In DNA form, the CDR3 reads TGCGCCAGCAGCCAAGCCAGGATAGATACGCAGTATTTT. Encoded protein: CASSQARIDTQYF.

The rearrangement links TRBV15 to TRBJ2-2; D might be TRBD1 (5 bases). The CDR3 contains 14 residues. V was cut by 5 bases and J by 5 bases, with 12 bases left in between. Germline V lookup: CDR1 LNHNV, CDR2 YYDKDF (reference sequence). The CDR3: CATSFSRGTGELFF. CDR3 bases: TGTGCCACCAGCTTTTCAAGGGGAACCGGGGAGCTGTTTTTT. The variable domain in full, with the rest retrieved from reference TRBV15 and TRBJ2-2, is DAMVIQNPRYQVTQFGKPVTLSCSQTLNHNVMYWYQQKSSQAPKLLFHYYDKDFNNEADTPDNFQSRRPNTSFCFLDIRSPGLGDTAMYLCATSFSRGTGELFFGEGSRLTVL.

The chain is built from TRBV7-2 and TRBJ2-7; 9 bases fit TRBD1. Germline-derived CDR1 and CDR2 are SGHTA and FQGNSA. The J segment lost 0 bases and the V segment lost 4 bases, leaving 13 bases of the junction unmatched. This CDR3 is built from 18 residues. The CDR3 loop reads CASSSDRGLPSSSYEQYF. The DNA for the CDR3 is TGTGCCAGCAGCTCGGACAGGGGTCTCCCCTCTAGCTCCTACGAGCAGTACTTC. The whole variable domain, remainder taken from reference TRBV7-2 and TRBJ2-7, is GAGVSQSPSNKVTEKGKDVELRCDPISGHTALYWYRQSLGQGLEFLIYFQGNSAPDKSGLPSDRFSAERTGGSVSTLTIQRTQQEDSAVYLCASSSDRGLPSSSYEQYFGPGTRLTVT.

This clone was recorded once. This chain connects TRBV19 to TRBJ1-1; no firm D call. The CDR3 is 15 amino acids. The V end was cut by 1 base, the J end by 1 base, with 10 bases between. The germline V gene encodes CDR1 LNHDA and CDR2 SQIVND (reference sequence). CDR3 region: CASSIVEGWNTEAFF. Written as DNA, the CDR3 is TGTGCCAGTAGTATAGTGGAGGGTTGGAACACTGAAGCTTTCTTT.

The table lists this clone with a few counts. The chain joins TRBV28 to TRBJ2-4; 9 nucleotides agree with TRBD1. Per germline, CDR1 MDHEN and CDR2 SYDVKM. The junction had 3 bases not matched to a gene; V was cut back by 6 bases and J by 3 bases. CDR3 size: 14 residues. This CDR3 reads CASRTGGGKNIQYF. The CDR3 nucleotides read TGTGCCAGCAGAACAGGGGGCGGCAAAAACATTCAGTACTTC.

V is TRBV12-5 and J is TRBJ1-1; D is undetermined. CDR3 length equals 13 residues. The V gene lost 1 base and the J gene lost 1 base, with 4 bases spanning the gap. The germline V gene encodes CDR1 LGHNT and CDR2 FRNRAP. As DNA, the CDR3 is TGTGCTAGTGGTTTGGGCAGGAACACTGAAGCTTTCTTT. This encodes CASGLGRNTEAFF.

CDR3 nucleotide sequence: TGTGCCAGCAGCGTTTTTGTCCAGGACAGGGAGCGCACAGATACGCAGTATTTT. This gives the protein CASSVFVQDRERTDTQYF. V usage is TRBV9 and J usage is TRBJ2-3; 8 nucleotides match TRBD1. CDR1 and CDR2 from the germline V gene are SGDLS and YYNGEE. The V gene end was trimmed by 2 bases and the J gene end by 1 base; junction bases not matched to a gene: 12. The CDR3 runs 18 residues.

This clone has just a few counts. The gene calls are TRBV6-5 and TRBJ1-3, with 8 bases matching TRBD1. Germline CDR1 reads MNHEY; CDR2 reads SVGAGI. V lost 5 bases and J lost 9; bases outside the gene matches: 6. There are 13 residues in the CDR3. The CDR3 DNA sequence: TGTGCCAGCAGTCCGGGACAGGCTCGCACCATATATTTT. This gives the protein CASSPGQARTIYF.

The chain joins TRBV7-9 to TRBJ2-7; D not resolved. This CDR3 spans 13 amino acids. In germline, CDR1 is SEHNR, CDR2 FQNEAQ (reference sequence). The germline V and J ends were trimmed by 5 bases and 4 bases, with 12 bases remaining between them. The CDR3: CASSGISRYEQYF. CDR3 in DNA: TGTGCCAGCAGCGGCATATCCCGTTACGAGCAGTACTTC.

The chain joins TRBV7-2 to TRBJ1-3, with TRBD1 as a possible D gene (6 bases). The CDR3 loop spans 15 amino acids. The V and J ends lost 1 base and 2 bases respectively, with 9 bases between them. Germline V lookup: CDR1 SGHTA, CDR2 FQGNSA. The CDR3 is CASSLVAGAGNTIYF. CDR3 in DNA: TGTGCCAGCAGCTTAGTTGCAGGGGCTGGAAACACCATATATTTT.

This clone has a single count. The rearrangement links TRBV15 to TRBJ1-1; D is possibly TRBD1 (5 bases). The germline gives CDR1 LNHNV, CDR2 YYDKDF (reference sequence). The CDR3 is 17 amino acids. V was cut by 6 bases and J by 1 base, with 21 bases left in between. This chain's CDR3 is CATRPVPLGTGNTEAFF. The CDR3 DNA reads as TGTGCCACCAGACCCGTGCCGCTTGGAACAGGGAACACTGAAGCTTTCTTT.

The CDR3 DNA reads TGTGCCAGCAGTGATTTCCTTGTCTATGGCTACACCTTC. Its translation: CASSDFLVYGYTF. The chain recombines TRBV2 with TRBJ1-2; D uncertain. Trimming removed 3 bases from V and 4 bases from J, with 9 bases in between. Per the germline V gene, CDR1 is SNHLY and CDR2 is FYNNEI. This CDR3 spans 13 amino acids.